A selection of T cell receptor beta chains follows, all from one sample in a study of identical twins. In TCRdb, the 5' RACE reads were re-called with MiXCR into one record per CDR3 protein. The table records 750,000 to 950,000 distinct CDR3 sequences, approximately 13% of them present only once. These data also featured in a second study, about yellow fever vaccine responses in identical twins.

Source material: PBMCs. The receptors originated from a woman between 18 and 29 years old in good health. Both conserved end residues are part of each CDR3. The order of the fields is clone size, D gene, V gene, J gene, CDR3 protein, CDR3 DNA. The D gene is left open where the match is weak. Clone size is not always given. Where it is, it says once, few, many or a class for expanded clones.

few	NA	TRBV4-1	TRBJ2-3	CASSQEGNTDTQYF	TGCGCCAGCAGCCAAGAAGGAAACACAGATACGCAGTATTTT
NA	TRBD1	TRBV6-1	TRBJ2-7	CASSDRQGRSIEQYF	TGTGCCAGCAGTGACCGACAGGGGAGGTCCATCGAGCAGTACTTC
many	TRBD1	TRBV12-3/TRBV12-4	TRBJ2-1	CASNPGGIEQFF	TGTGCCAGCAATCCAGGGGGCATTGAGCAGTTCTTC
NA	NA	TRBV12-3/TRBV12-4	TRBJ1-2	CASSYLQGGPDYGYTF	TGTGCCAGCAGTTACTTACAGGGTGGGCCGGACTATGGCTACACCTTC
NA	NA	TRBV9	TRBJ2-3	CASSVVGGSPSTDTQYF	TGTGCCAGCAGCGTAGTAGGCGGATCCCCTAGCACAGATACGCAGTATTTT
NA	TRBD1	TRBV6-1	TRBJ2-2	CASRGTGVGGELFF	TGTGCCAGCAGGGGGACAGGAGTCGGCGGGGAGCTGTTTTTT
NA	TRBD2	TRBV7-6	TRBJ2-3	CASSLVGTSGRTPTDTQYF	TGTGCCAGCAGCTTAGTAGGGACTAGCGGGAGAACCCCCACAGATACGCAGTATTTT
NA	NA	TRBV2	TRBJ1-1	CASAWNTEAFF	TGTGCCAGCGCTTGGAACACTGAAGCTTTCTTT
few	NA	TRBV10-3	TRBJ1-3	CAARSGNTIYF	TGTGCGGCGCGCTCTGGAAACACCATATATTTT
few	NA	TRBV12-3/TRBV12-4	TRBJ2-6	CASSLGGQGTGANVLTF	TGTGCCAGCAGTTTAGGCGGTCAGGGGACTGGGGCCAACGTCCTGACTTTC
NA	TRBD2	TRBV6-1	TRBJ2-3	CASRSKVGAGVTDTQYF	TGTGCCAGCAGATCGAAAGTGGGAGCGGGAGTGACAGATACGCAGTATTTT
NA	TRBD1	TRBV27	TRBJ2-4	CASSPGQGAPISKNIQYF	TGTGCCAGCAGTCCGGGACAGGGGGCCCCTATTTCCAAAAACATTCAGTACTTC
NA	TRBD2	TRBV7-6	TRBJ2-3	CASSLGTSGDTDTQYF	TGTGCCAGCAGCTTAGGGACTAGCGGGGACACAGATACGCAGTATTTT
NA	NA	TRBV11-2	TRBJ1-2	CASSAYRDGGYTF	TGTGCCAGCAGCGCCTACAGGGATGGCGGCTACACCTTC
NA	NA	TRBV28	TRBJ2-7	CASSFGPVEQYF	TGTGCCAGCAGTTTCGGGCCCGTCGAGCAGTACTTC
NA	NA	TRBV2	TRBJ2-3	CASSEMSRGNTQYF	TGTGCCAGCAGTGAAATGAGCAGGGGAAATACGCAGTATTTT
few	NA	TRBV11-2	TRBJ1-4	CASSSTGLGDEKLFF	TGTGCCAGCAGCTCAACAGGGTTGGGGGATGAAAAACTGTTTTTT
NA	TRBD2	TRBV7-3	TRBJ2-1	CASSFTSDYNEQFF	TGTGCCAGCAGCTTCACTAGCGATTACAATGAGCAGTTCTTC
many	NA	TRBV20-1	TRBJ2-1	CSARDSHEQFF	TGCAGTGCTAGAGATAGCCATGAGCAGTTCTTC
many	NA	TRBV9	TRBJ2-1	CASSPRLAGDNEQFF	TGTGCCAGCAGCCCTCGCCTAGCCGGCGACAATGAGCAGTTCTTC
NA	NA	TRBV28	TRBJ1-6	CASKQNSPLHF	TGTGCCAGCAAACAGAATTCACCCCTCCACTTT
NA	TRBD1	TRBV20-1	TRBJ2-5	CSAPDRESHGQETQYF	TGCAGTGCCCCAGACAGGGAGAGTCACGGGCAAGAGACCCAGTACTTC
few	NA	TRBV6-2/TRBV6-3	TRBJ1-4	CASSPLPGLHNEKLFF	TGTGCCAGCAGTCCCCTTCCAGGCCTCCATAATGAAAAACTGTTTTTT
NA	TRBD2	TRBV2	TRBJ2-3	CASSEAGTSATDTQYF	TGTGCCAGCAGTGAAGCCGGGACTAGCGCCACAGATACGCAGTATTTT
few	TRBD1	TRBV14	TRBJ2-7	CASSSGQGATYEQYF	TGTGCCAGCAGCTCAGGACAGGGGGCGACCTACGAGCAGTACTTC
NA	NA	TRBV18	TRBJ2-7	CASGEGGSYEQYF	TGTGCCAGTGGGGAAGGGGGTTCCTACGAGCAGTACTTC
NA	NA	TRBV4-1	TRBJ2-7	CASSQGSGSSYEQYF	TGCGCCAGCAGCCAAGGATCCGGAAGCTCCTACGAGCAGTACTTC
NA	NA	TRBV11-2	TRBJ2-3	CASSLAFGGNSDTQYF	TGTGCCAGCAGCCTAGCTTTTGGTGGAAACTCAGATACGCAGTATTTT
few	NA	TRBV19	TRBJ2-1	CASSNMAGVYNEQFF	TGTGCCAGTAGTAATATGGCAGGGGTGTACAATGAGCAGTTCTTC
NA	TRBD1	TRBV5-6	TRBJ1-6	CASSLEGGGTPLHF	TGTGCCAGCAGCTTGGAAGGGGGCGGGACACCCCTCCACTTT
NA	TRBD2	TRBV2	TRBJ2-7	CASILAGGSNRNEQYF	TGTGCCAGCATCCTGGCGGGAGGAAGTAATAGGAACGAGCAGTACTTC
few	TRBD1	TRBV5-1	TRBJ1-6	CASSLGTWDSTNSPLHF	TGCGCCAGCAGCTTGGGTACGTGGGACAGCACTAATTCACCCCTCCACTTT
NA	TRBD1	TRBV2	TRBJ2-3	CASSAGQGNTDTQYF	TGTGCCAGCAGCGCCGGACAGGGAAACACAGATACGCAGTATTTT
NA	TRBD1	TRBV3-1	TRBJ2-7	CASSQVPGQGYEQYF	TGTGCCAGCAGCCAAGTTCCGGGACAGGGATACGAGCAGTACTTC
few	TRBD1	TRBV5-6	TRBJ1-5	CASSLSGQGSGQPQHF	TGTGCCAGCAGCTTGTCGGGACAGGGGTCCGGGCAGCCCCAGCATTTT
NA	NA	TRBV18	TRBJ2-3	CASSPEGTSTDTQYF	TGTGCCAGCTCACCAGAGGGAACTAGCACAGATACGCAGTATTTT
few	NA	TRBV28	TRBJ1-1	CASRSQVTEAFF	TGTGCCAGCAGGTCTCAGGTCACTGAAGCTTTCTTT
few	NA	TRBV12-3/TRBV12-4	TRBJ2-4	CASSFLVRSDIQYF	TGTGCCAGCAGTTTCCTCGTCAGATCGGACATTCAGTACTTC
NA	NA	TRBV6-2/TRBV6-3	TRBJ2-7	CASRKPSPYEQYF	TGTGCCAGCAGGAAGCCGTCCCCCTACGAGCAGTACTTC
few	NA	TRBV5-1	TRBJ1-6	CASSLSEGNSPLHF	TGCGCCAGCAGCTTGTCGGAGGGTAATTCACCCCTCCACTTT
NA	NA	TRBV20-1	TRBJ2-1	CSARDYQGHNEQFF	TGCAGTGCTAGAGATTATCAAGGGCACAATGAGCAGTTCTTC
NA	TRBD2	TRBV15	TRBJ2-7	CATSREGGGISYEQYF	TGTGCCACCAGCAGAGAGGGGGGGGGAATCTCCTACGAGCAGTACTTC
few	NA	TRBV10-1	TRBJ2-2	CASSKTTGELFF	TGCGCCAGCAGTAAGACCACCGGGGAGCTGTTTTTT
few	NA	TRBV5-1	TRBJ2-1	CASSFSQGLGLDNEQFF	TGCGCCAGCAGCTTCTCCCAGGGGCTCGGTTTGGACAATGAGCAGTTCTTC
NA	NA	TRBV6-5	TRBJ2-2	CASSYLYNTGELFF	TGTGCCAGCAGTTACCTGTATAACACCGGGGAGCTGTTTTTT
NA	NA	TRBV4-2	TRBJ2-3	CACSQDLQSTDTQYF	TGTGCCTGCAGCCAAGATTTACAGAGCACAGATACGCAGTATTTT
NA	TRBD2	TRBV12-3/TRBV12-4	TRBJ2-5	CASSLGLAMGETQYF	TGTGCCAGCAGCCTAGGACTAGCGATGGGAGAGACCCAGTACTTC
NA	NA	TRBV7-7	TRBJ2-1	CASSLVASGQPNEQFF	TGTGCCAGCAGCTTAGTGGCTAGCGGACAGCCCAATGAGCAGTTCTTC